This paragraph covers one T cell receptor (beta chain) sequence. Participants reported their clinical history, and cohort assignment relied on those reports. The sample is drawn from a study of blood T cell repertoires in COVID-19. For the study at large: T cells, B-cell-depleted T cells, or PBMCs supplied cDNA or gDNA.

Using immunoSEQ multiplex PCR, the repertoire was profiled, and TCRdb retains in-frame clones only, with some absent. The data show more than 150,000 clones, around four fifths seen once. The CDR3 length is 18 residues. CDR1 and CDR2 from the germline V gene are SGHTA and FQGTGA. The V segment lost 4 bases and the J segment 1 base; nucleotides outside the gene matches: 11. Sequenced: PBMCs or T cells enriched from blood (not recorded which). V is TRBV7-3 and J is TRBJ2-3; 10 nucleotides align to TRBD2. The TCR originated in a man aged 40-55 years who had recovered from COVID-19. CDR3 DNA: TGTGCCAGCAGCTCGTCGATACGCGGGACTAGCGGCACAGATACGCAGTATTTT. It specifies CASSSSIRGTSGTDTQYF.